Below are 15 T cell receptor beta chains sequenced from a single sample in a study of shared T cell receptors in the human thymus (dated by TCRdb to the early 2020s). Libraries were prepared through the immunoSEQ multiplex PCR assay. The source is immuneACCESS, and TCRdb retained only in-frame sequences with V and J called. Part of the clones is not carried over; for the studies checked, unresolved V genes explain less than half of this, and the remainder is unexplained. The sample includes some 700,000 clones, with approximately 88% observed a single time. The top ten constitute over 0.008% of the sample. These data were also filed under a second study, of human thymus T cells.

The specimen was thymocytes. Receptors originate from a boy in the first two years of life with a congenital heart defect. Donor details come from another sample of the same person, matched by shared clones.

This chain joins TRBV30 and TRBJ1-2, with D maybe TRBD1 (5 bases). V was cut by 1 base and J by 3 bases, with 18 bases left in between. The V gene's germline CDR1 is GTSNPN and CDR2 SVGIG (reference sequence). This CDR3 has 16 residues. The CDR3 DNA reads TGTGCCTGGAGTGCTGGGGCAGGAAGGGAGGACTATGGCTACACCTTC. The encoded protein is CAWSAGAGREDYGYTF.

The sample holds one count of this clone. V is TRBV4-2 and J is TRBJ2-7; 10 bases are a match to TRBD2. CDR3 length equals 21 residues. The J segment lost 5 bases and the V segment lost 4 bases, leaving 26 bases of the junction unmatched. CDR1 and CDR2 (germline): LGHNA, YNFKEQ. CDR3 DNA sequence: TGTGCCAGCAGCCCACCCAGACCCGACAGGGATGGTAAGCGGGAGGGCCACGAGCAGTACTTC. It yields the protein CASSPPRPDRDGKREGHEQYF.

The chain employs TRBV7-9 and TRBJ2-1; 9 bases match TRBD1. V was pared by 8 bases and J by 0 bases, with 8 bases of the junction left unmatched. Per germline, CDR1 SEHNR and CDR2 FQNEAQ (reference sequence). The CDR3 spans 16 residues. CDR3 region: CASAPRDRASYNEQFF. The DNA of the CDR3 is TGTGCCAGCGCACCCCGGGACAGGGCCTCCTACAATGAGCAGTTCTTC.

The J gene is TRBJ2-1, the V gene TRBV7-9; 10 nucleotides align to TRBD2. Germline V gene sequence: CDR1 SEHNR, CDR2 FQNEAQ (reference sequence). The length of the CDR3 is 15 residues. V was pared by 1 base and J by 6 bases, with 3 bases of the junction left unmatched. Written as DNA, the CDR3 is TGTGCCAGCAGCTTAGGGAGCGGGAGGGTCAATGAGCAGTTCTTC. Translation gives CASSLGSGRVNEQFF.

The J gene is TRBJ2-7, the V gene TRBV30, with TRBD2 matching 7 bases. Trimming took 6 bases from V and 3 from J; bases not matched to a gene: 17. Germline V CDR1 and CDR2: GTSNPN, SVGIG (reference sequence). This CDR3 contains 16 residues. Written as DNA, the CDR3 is TGTGCCTGCCTAAAGCGGGACCTCACTAATTACTACGAGCAGTACTTC. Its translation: CACLKRDLTNYYEQYF. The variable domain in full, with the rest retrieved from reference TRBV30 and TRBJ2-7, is SQTIHQWPATLVQPVGSPLSLECTVEGTSNPNLYWYRQAAGRGLQLLFYSVGIGQISSEVPQNLSASRPQDRQFILSSKKLLLSDSGFYLCACLKRDLTNYYEQYFGPGTRLTVT.

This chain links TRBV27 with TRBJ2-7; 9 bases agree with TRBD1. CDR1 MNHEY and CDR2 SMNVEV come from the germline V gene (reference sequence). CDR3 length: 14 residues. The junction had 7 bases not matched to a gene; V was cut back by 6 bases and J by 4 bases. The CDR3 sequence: CASRPGQGQYEQYF. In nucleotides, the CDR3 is TGTGCCAGCAGGCCGGGACAGGGACAATACGAGCAGTACTTC.

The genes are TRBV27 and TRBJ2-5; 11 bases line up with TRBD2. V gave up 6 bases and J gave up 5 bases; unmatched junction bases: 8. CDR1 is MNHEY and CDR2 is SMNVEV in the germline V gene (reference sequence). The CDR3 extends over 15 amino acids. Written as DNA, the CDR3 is TGTGCCAGCAGGAAAGGACTAGCGGGCCTGGAGACCCAGTACTTC. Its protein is CASRKGLAGLETQYF.

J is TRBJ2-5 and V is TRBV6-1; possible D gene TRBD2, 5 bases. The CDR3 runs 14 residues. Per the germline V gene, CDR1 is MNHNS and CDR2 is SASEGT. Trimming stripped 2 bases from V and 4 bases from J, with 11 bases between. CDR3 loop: CASSEQLAAETQYF. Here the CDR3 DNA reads TGTGCCAGCAGTGAACAGCTAGCAGCAGAGACCCAGTACTTC.

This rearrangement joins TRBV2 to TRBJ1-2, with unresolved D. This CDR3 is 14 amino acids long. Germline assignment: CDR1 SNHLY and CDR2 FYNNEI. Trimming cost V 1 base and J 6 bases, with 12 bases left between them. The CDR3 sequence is CASSEDFSEDGYTF. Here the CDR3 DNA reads TGTGCCAGCAGTGAAGACTTTTCAGAGGATGGCTACACCTTC.

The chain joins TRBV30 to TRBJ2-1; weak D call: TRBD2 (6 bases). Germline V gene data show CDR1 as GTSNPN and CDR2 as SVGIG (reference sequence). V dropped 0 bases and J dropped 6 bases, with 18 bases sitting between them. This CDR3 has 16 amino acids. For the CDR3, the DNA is TGTGCCTGGAGTGTACTAGCTCTATATGTGATCAATGAGCAGTTCTTC. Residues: CAWSVLALYVINEQFF.

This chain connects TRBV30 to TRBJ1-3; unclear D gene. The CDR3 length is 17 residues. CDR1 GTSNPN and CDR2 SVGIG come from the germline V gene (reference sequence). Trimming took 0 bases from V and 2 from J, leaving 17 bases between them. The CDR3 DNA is TGTGCCTGGAGTGTGGGAGACACAAAATCAACTGGAAACACCATATATTTT. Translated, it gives CAWSVGDTKSTGNTIYF.

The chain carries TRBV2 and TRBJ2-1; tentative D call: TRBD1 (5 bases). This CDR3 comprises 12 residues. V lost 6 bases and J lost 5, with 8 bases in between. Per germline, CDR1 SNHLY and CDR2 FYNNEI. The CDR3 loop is CASRPGHNEQFF. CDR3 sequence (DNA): TGTGCCAGCAGGCCAGGGCACAATGAGCAGTTCTTC.

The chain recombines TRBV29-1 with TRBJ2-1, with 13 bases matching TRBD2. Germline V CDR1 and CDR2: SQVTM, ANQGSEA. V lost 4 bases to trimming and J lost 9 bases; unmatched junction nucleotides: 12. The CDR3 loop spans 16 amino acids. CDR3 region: CSVGRGGTSGTLEQFF. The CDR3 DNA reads TGCAGCGTTGGACGAGGGGGGACTAGCGGGACTCTTGAGCAGTTCTTC.

The CDR3 DNA sequence: TGTGCCAGCAGCGGGGAGGGGGAAAACTACAATGAGCAGTTCTTC. This encodes CASSGEGENYNEQFF. The V gene is TRBV9, the J gene TRBJ2-1; possibly TRBD2 for D (7 bases). The CDR3 totals 15 residues. V was cut by 3 bases and J by 3 bases, with 13 bases left in between. Germline V gives CDR1 SGDLS, CDR2 YYNGEE.

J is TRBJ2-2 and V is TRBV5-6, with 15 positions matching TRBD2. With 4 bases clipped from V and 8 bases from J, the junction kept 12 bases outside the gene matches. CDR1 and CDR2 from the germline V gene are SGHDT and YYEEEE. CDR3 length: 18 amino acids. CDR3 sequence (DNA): TGTGCCAGCAGCCCGGAGGGGACTAGCGGGAGGAAATCTGGGGAGCTGTTTTTT. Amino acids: CASSPEGTSGRKSGELFF.